These 30 T cell receptor beta chains were sequenced from one sample in a study of blood T cells in healthy people across ages. Next came a second PCR, run for roughly 7 to 12 cycles, which used a sample-barcoded 5' primer along with a J-beta primer mix. A single record per CDR3 protein comes from TCRdb applying MiXCR to the 5' RACE reads. The sample lists 1.5 million to 2 million distinct CDR3 sequences; more than 35% were seen once. The sequencing sample was made of blood. These receptors came from a human donor in good health.

This clonotype was seen only a few times. One end of the junction fails to match germline, which may point to a read error. The V and J genes are TRBV7-6 and TRBJ2-6; D could derive from TRBD1 or TRBD2 (5 bases each). This CDR3 region has 16 residues. CDR1 is SGHVS, CDR2 FNYEAQ, per germline. CDR3 in DNA: TGTGCTAGCAGCCCCGGGGCAGGGACTGGGGCCAACGTCCTGACTTTC. It is translated as CASSPGAGTGANVLTF.

This chain links TRBV7-9 with TRBJ2-6; possible D gene TRBD1, 5 bases. V lost 7 bases, J lost 0 bases, and 13 bases lay in between. CDR3 length: 16 residues. Germline CDR1 and CDR2: SEHNR and FQNEAQ (reference sequence). In DNA form, the CDR3 reads TGTGCCAGCATCCCGTTAAGGGGCTCTGGGGCCAACGTCCTGACTTTC. Translating gives CASIPLRGSGANVLTF.

This chain links TRBV20-1 with TRBJ1-5, with a tentative D call TRBD1 (6 bases). This CDR3 is 13 amino acids long. V was shortened by 6 bases and J by 10 bases, with 19 bases between the two germline ends. CDR1 and CDR2 (germline): DFQATT, SNEGSKA (reference sequence). The CDR3, as DNA: TGCAGTGCCAGGGACACTGCGACAGTCCCCCAGCATTTT. Residues: CSARDTATVPQHF.

This CDR3 reads CASSEGPNEKLFF. The CDR3 coding sequence is TGTGCCAGCAGCGAGGGTCCGAATGAAAAACTGTTTTTT. This chain connects TRBV13 to TRBJ1-4; D gene unclear. Trimming stripped 5 bases from V and 5 bases from J, with 9 bases between. The CDR3 has 13 residues. CDR1 and CDR2 from the germline V gene are PRHDT and FYEKMQ (reference sequence).

This clonotype was counted between two and nine times. The chain recombines TRBV7-2 with TRBJ2-4; D not certain. CDR1 SGHTA and CDR2 FQGNSA come from the germline V gene. V lost 0 bases, J lost 7 bases, and 19 bases lay in between. The length of the CDR3 is 17 residues. CDR3 in amino acids: CASSLARLGIPGNIQYF. CDR3 in DNA: TGTGCCAGCAGCTTAGCGAGATTGGGGATCCCTGGGAACATTCAGTACTTC.

This clonotype was observed a few times. CDR3 residues: CASSQVSAENEKLFF. The CDR3 nucleotides read TGTGCCAGCAGCCAAGTGTCGGCGGAAAATGAAAAACTGTTTTTT. The chain has TRBV3-1 and TRBJ1-4, with D hard to call. The V gene's germline CDR1 is LGHDT and CDR2 YNNKEL (reference sequence). CDR3 length: 15 amino acids. Trimming stripped 1 base from V and 5 bases from J, with 11 bases between. Supplemented by reference TRBV3-1 and TRBJ1-4, the full variable domain reads DTAVSQTPKYLVTQMGNDKSIKCEQNLGHDTMYWYKQDSKKFLKIMFSYNNKELIINETVPNRFSPKSPDKAHLNLHINSLELGDSAVYFCASSQVSAENEKLFFGSGTQLSVL.

The rearrangement uses TRBV9 and TRBJ1-2; TRBD1 matches at 7 bases. Trimming cost V 0 bases and J 11 bases; bases outside gene matches: 10. Germline V gene sequence: CDR1 SGDLS, CDR2 YYNGEE. The CDR3 has 14 amino acids. CDR3 bases: TGTGCCAGCAGCGTAGAGGTCCAGGGGGTTGGTTACACCTTC. Protein sequence: CASSVEVQGVGYTF.

This clonotype appeared a few times. The chain employs TRBV4-2 and TRBJ2-1; TRBD2 agrees at 12 bases. This CDR3 comprises 18 residues. The junction had 7 bases not matched to a gene; V was cut back by 3 bases and J by 1 base. From germline, CDR1 is LGHNA and CDR2 YNFKEQ. The CDR3 here is CASSQASGGAMSYNEQFF. The CDR3 DNA reads as TGTGCCAGCAGCCAGGCTAGCGGGGGGGCTATGTCCTACAATGAGCAGTTCTTC.

The rearrangement links TRBV29-1 to TRBJ2-5, with D perhaps TRBD2 (5 bases). The CDR3 has 14 amino acids. The ends were cut back, 3 bases at V and 5 bases at J, with 16 bases in the middle. The germline V gene encodes CDR1 SQVTM and CDR2 ANQGSEA. DNA for the CDR3: TGCAGCGTTGACAGAGAGGGTATAGCGGAGACCCAGTACTTC. Protein product: CSVDREGIAETQYF. Together with reference TRBV29-1 and TRBJ2-5, the CDR3 gives the full variable domain: SAVISQKPSRDICQRGTSLTIQCQVDSQVTMMFWYRQQPGQSLTLIATANQGSEATYESGFVIDKFPISRPNLTFSTLTVSNMSPEDSSIYLCSVDREGIAETQYFGPGTRLLVL.

Comments on this clonotype: The junction differs from germline at one of its ends, possibly a read error. The rearrangement links TRBV4-2 to TRBJ2-1, with D maybe TRBD1 (7 bases). This CDR3 has 16 amino acids. Germline CDR1 is LGHNA and CDR2 is YNFKEQ. CDR3 in DNA: TGTGCCAGCAGCCAAGACCCGGACAGGAGGGGTAATGAACAGTTCTTC. Encoded protein: CASSQDPDRRGNEQFF.

The chain has TRBV20-1 and TRBJ2-5; D is possibly TRBD2 (6 bases). This CDR3 spans 12 amino acids. Germline loops: CDR1 DFQATT, CDR2 SNEGSKA (reference sequence). V shed 4 bases and J shed 11 bases, with 17 bases lying between them. The CDR3 region is CSAMGLYNEQYF. The CDR3 DNA reads as TGCAGTGCTATGGGACTGTACAATGAGCAGTACTTC.

This clonotype appeared a few times. The V and J genes are TRBV4-1 and TRBJ1-5; 7 bases align to TRBD1. The CDR3 is 18 residues long. Germline CDR1 is MGHRA and CDR2 is YSYEKL. The V segment lost 2 bases and the J segment 0 bases; nucleotides outside the gene matches: 10. Here the CDR3 reads CASSQPGTAFNSNQPQHF. CDR3 sequence (DNA): TGCGCCAGCAGCCAACCCGGGACAGCTTTCAATAGCAATCAGCCCCAGCATTTT.

V and J are TRBV6-6 and TRBJ1-4, with a weak D call TRBD1 (5 bases). The ends were cut back, 1 base at V and 16 bases at J, with 10 bases in the middle. Germline V gene data show CDR1 as MNHNY and CDR2 as SVGAGI (reference sequence). CDR3 length equals 11 residues. The CDR3: CASSYLGRPFF. DNA for the CDR3: TGTGCCAGCAGTTACTTGGGACGACCGTTTTTT.

This clonotype has only a few counts. The CDR3 loop is CASSLYGRGGETQYF. The CDR3 DNA reads TGTGCCAGCAGCTTATATGGAAGGGGCGGAGAGACCCAGTACTTC. The chain uses TRBV7-2 and TRBJ2-5; D may be TRBD1 (5 bases). This CDR3 is 15 amino acids long. The V gene lost 2 bases and the J gene lost 4 bases, with 14 bases spanning the gap. Germline assignment: CDR1 SGHTA and CDR2 FQGNSA.

V gene TRBV7-9 combines with J gene TRBJ2-1; TRBD2 agrees at 9 bases. Germline CDR1 is SEHNR and CDR2 is FQNEAQ (reference sequence). The V gene end was trimmed by 3 bases and the J gene end by 0 bases; junction bases not matched to a gene: 6. The CDR3 runs to 17 residues. The CDR3 DNA follows: TGTGCCAGCAGCTTTTTAGAGCGGGGGGACTCCTACAATGAGCAGTTCTTC. It specifies CASSFLERGDSYNEQFF.

This sequence joins TRBV20-1 and TRBJ2-2; D is ambiguous. Germline V gene data show CDR1 as DFQATT and CDR2 as SNEGSKA (reference sequence). This CDR3 spans 15 amino acids. Trimming removed 6 bases from V and 4 bases from J, with 18 bases in between. The CDR3 coding sequence is TGCAGTGCCCTGCCCCTTCTAGGGTCCACCGGGGAGCTGTTTTTT. Translating it yields CSALPLLGSTGELFF.

The rearrangement joins TRBV7-2 to TRBJ2-1, with unresolved D. CDR1 SGHTA and CDR2 FQGNSA come from the germline V gene. The CDR3 contains 13 residues. The germline V and J ends were trimmed by 2 bases and 15 bases, with 17 bases remaining between them. The CDR3, as DNA: TGTGCCAGCAGCTTATACAATAGTGCAGTATCGTTCTTC. Amino acids: CASSLYNSAVSFF.

The rearrangement links TRBV7-9 to TRBJ2-1; 11 bases align to TRBD2. The CDR3 runs to 16 residues. V lost 4 bases and J lost 10; bases outside the gene matches: 12. CDR1 and CDR2 from the germline V gene are SEHNR and FQNEAQ (reference sequence). Here the CDR3 DNA reads TGTGCCAGCAGCTCCTTTCTAGCGGGGGGCCCACGAGAGCAGTTCTTC. Its protein product is CASSSFLAGGPREQFF.

The gene calls are TRBV20-1 and TRBJ2-7, with TRBD2 as a possible D gene (8 bases). This CDR3 comprises 14 residues. The germline CDR1 and CDR2 sequences are DFQATT and SNEGSKA (reference sequence). Trimming stripped 6 bases from V and 0 bases from J, with 15 bases between. For the CDR3, the DNA is TGCAGTGCCCGGGAGGGGGCACTCTCCTACGAGCAGTACTTC. Its protein product is CSAREGALSYEQYF.

This rearrangement joins TRBV6-2 or TRBV6-3 to TRBJ2-6, with D possibly matching TRBD1 (7 bases). Germline CDR1 MNHEY, CDR2 SVGEGT. This CDR3 has 16 amino acids. V lost 8 bases to trimming and J lost 0 bases, with 14 bases between them. DNA for the CDR3: TGTGCCAGCGGTAACAGGGGACTCTCTGGGGCCAACGTCCTGACTTTC. It encodes CASGNRGLSGANVLTF.

The chain carries TRBV20-1 and TRBJ1-4, with D perhaps TRBD1 (6 bases). Deletions cut 5 bases from V and 10 bases from J, with 11 bases between. Germline-derived CDR1 and CDR2 are DFQATT and SNEGSKA (reference sequence). This CDR3 spans 11 amino acids. CDR3 protein: CSAGGLGKLFF. CDR3 nucleotide sequence: TGCAGTGCTGGGGGGCTCGGAAAACTGTTTTTT.

The rearrangement links TRBV5-1 to TRBJ1-2; D perhaps matches TRBD1 (5 bases). This CDR3 comprises 14 residues. Deletions cut 3 bases from V and 0 bases from J, with 9 bases between. CDR1 is SGHRS, CDR2 YFSETQ, per germline. In DNA form, the CDR3 reads TGCGCCAGCAGCTCGGTGGGGGCTAACTATGGCTACACCTTC. Translated, it gives CASSSVGANYGYTF.

The chain recombines TRBV6-5 with TRBJ2-1, with TRBD1 as a possible D gene (6 bases). The CDR3 length is 15 residues. CDR1 and CDR2 from the germline V gene are MNHEY and SVGAGI. The ends were cut back, 3 bases at V and 0 bases at J, with 9 bases in the middle. The CDR3 DNA is TGTGCCAGCAGTTATCAGGGGAGCTCCTACAATGAGCAGTTCTTC. It encodes CASSYQGSSYNEQFF.

This clonotype occurred a few times. The chain uses TRBV6-2 or TRBV6-3 and TRBJ2-3; possible D gene TRBD2, 6 bases. Trimming removed 7 bases at V and 4 bases at J, with 21 bases between. Germline CDR1 reads MNHEY; CDR2 reads SVGEGT. The length of the CDR3 is 16 residues. CDR3 bases: TGTGCCAGCAACTCAAACGAGGGCGAGCGGGCAGATACGCAGTATTTT. This encodes CASNSNEGERADTQYF.

This rearrangement joins TRBV6-4 to TRBJ2-2, with D perhaps TRBD1 (5 bases). In germline, CDR1 is MRHNA, CDR2 SNTAGT. The CDR3 has 13 residues. Trimming removed 5 bases from V and 6 bases from J, with 10 bases in between. The chain's CDR3 is CASSHGQSGELFF. CDR3 in DNA: TGTGCCAGCAGTCACGGACAATCCGGGGAGCTGTTTTTT.

The chain has TRBV5-6 and TRBJ2-4, with a possible D match to TRBD2 (6 bases). The closer fit of TRBJ2-7 to the DNA end suggests the J call may be wrong. CDR1 and CDR2 from the germline V gene are SGHDT and YYEEEE. The CDR3 has 14 amino acids. This chain's CDR3 is CASSPGQTGSEQYF. CDR3 DNA sequence: TGTGCCAGCAGCCCAGGACAAACCGGGAGCGAGCAGTACTTC.

The chain combines TRBV6-1 with TRBJ2-2; 7 bases are shared with TRBD1. This CDR3 is 14 amino acids long. From germline, CDR1 is MNHNS and CDR2 SASEGT. The V and J ends lost 7 bases and 5 bases, in that order; junction bases with no gene match: 7. CDR3 in amino acids: CASKLQGQTGELFF. As DNA, the CDR3 is TGTGCCAGCAAGTTACAGGGGCAAACCGGGGAGCTGTTTTTT.

As concerns this clonotype: The junction shows a germline mismatch at one end, possibly a read error. The chain recombines TRBV7-9 with TRBJ2-7, with D hard to call. CDR3 size: 14 residues. CDR1 SEHNR and CDR2 FQNEAQ come from the germline V gene (reference sequence). CDR3 loop: CASSLGGSGYGQYF. The DNA of the CDR3 is TGTGCCAGCAGCTTAGGGGGTTCGGGCTACGGGCAGTACTTC. Variable domain in full (rest from reference TRBV7-9 and TRBJ2-7): DTGVSQNPRHKITKRGQNVTFRCDPISEHNRLYWYRQTLGQGPEFLTYFQNEAQLEKSRLLSDRFSAERPKGSFSTLEIQRTEQGDSAMYLCASSLGGSGYGQYFGPGTRLTVT.

This clonotype turned up a few times. This chain uses TRBV5-6 with TRBJ2-7; 9 positions match TRBD1. This CDR3 spans 17 amino acids. V was pared by 1 base and J by 3 bases, with 11 bases of the junction left unmatched. Per germline, CDR1 SGHDT and CDR2 YYEEEE. CDR3 coding DNA: TGTGCCAGCAGCTTGATTTATGACTGGACAGGGGTCTACGAGCAGTACTTC. Its translation is CASSLIYDWTGVYEQYF.

In this sample, this clonotype turned up a few times. The chain links TRBV7-8 to TRBJ2-4; 10 bases are a match to TRBD1. CDR3 length: 17 amino acids. The trim removed 6 bases at V and 9 bases at J, leaving 17 bases unmatched. CDR1 and CDR2 from the germline V gene are SGHVS and FQNEAQ. CDR3 in DNA: TGTGCCAGCAGTCCTGTCCGGGACAGGGGAAGTTTACGCATTCAGTACTTC. Encoded protein: CASSPVRDRGSLRIQYF.